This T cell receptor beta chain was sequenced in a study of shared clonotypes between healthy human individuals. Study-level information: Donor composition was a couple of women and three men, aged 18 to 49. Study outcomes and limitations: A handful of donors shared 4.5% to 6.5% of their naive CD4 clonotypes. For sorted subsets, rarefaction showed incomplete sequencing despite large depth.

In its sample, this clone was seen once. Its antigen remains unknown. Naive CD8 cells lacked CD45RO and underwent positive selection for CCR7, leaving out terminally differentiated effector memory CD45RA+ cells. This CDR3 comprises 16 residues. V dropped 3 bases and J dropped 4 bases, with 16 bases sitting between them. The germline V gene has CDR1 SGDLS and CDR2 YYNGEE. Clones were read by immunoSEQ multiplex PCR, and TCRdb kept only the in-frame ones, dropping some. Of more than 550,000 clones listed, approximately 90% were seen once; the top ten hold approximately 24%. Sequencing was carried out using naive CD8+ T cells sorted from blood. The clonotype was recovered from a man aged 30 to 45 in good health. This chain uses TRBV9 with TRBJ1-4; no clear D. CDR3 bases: TGTGCCAGCAGCGCCCGAGACGGAAGTTTTAATGAAAAACTGTTTTTT. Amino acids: CASSARDGSFNEKLFF. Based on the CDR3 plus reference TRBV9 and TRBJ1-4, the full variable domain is DSGVTQTPKHLITATGQRVTLRCSPRSGDLSVYWYQQSLDQGLQFLIQYYNGEERAKGNILERFSAQQFPDLHSELNLSSLELGDSALYFCASSARDGSFNEKLFFGSGTQLSVL.